The source of this T cell receptor (beta chain) is a study of OX40 agonist ivuxolimab in advanced cancers. Repertoires were generated with immunoSEQ multiplex PCR, while TCRdb's copy carries only in-frame clones and drops some. The sample comprises tens of thousands of clones, 81% of which are singletons, and 2.5% to 3% rests with the top ten. The CDR3 has 12 amino acids. V lost 3 bases to trimming and J lost 8 bases, with 8 bases between them. Per germline, CDR1 SGDLS and CDR2 YYNGEE. The rearrangement joins TRBV9 to TRBJ2-2; unclear D gene. This material consisted of CD4+ or CD8+ T cells sorted from blood, taken in a trial of the OX40 agonist ivuxolimab. The sequence came from an adult with an advanced solid tumor such as melanoma, head and neck, liver or kidney cancer. The CDR3, as DNA: TGTGCCAGCAGCGCTGACAAGGGGGAGCTGTTTTTT. Amino acid sequence: CASSADKGELFF.